These 28 T cell receptor beta chains share one sample of origin, sequenced in a study of regulatory T cells in long-lasting Graves disease. Libraries of TCR beta came from iRepertoire HTBI primers plus Arm-PCR of CDR3 regions. TCRdb reprocessed the multiplex PCR reads via MiXCR and lists one record per CDR3 protein. The sample shows 550,000 to 600,000 distinct CDR3 sequences, about 16% of them seen only once. The time point denotes: newly diagnosed GD, antithyroid drugs for less than 3 months. TCR sequences were obtained from RNA taken from PBMCs. The same data also went into a second study, on T cells in Graves' hyperthyroidism and ophthalmopathy.

The source was peripheral blood mononuclear cells (PBMCs), collected at new diagnosis, from a patient treated with antithyroid drugs. These receptors were collected from a man aged 18 to 29 with Graves disease.

This clonotype was detected many times. The chain combines TRBV20-1 with TRBJ1-3; D not resolved. Germline values: CDR1 DFQATT, CDR2 SNEGSKA (reference sequence). The CDR3 runs 14 residues. The V gene lost 0 bases and the J gene lost 2 bases, with 8 bases spanning the gap. The CDR3 region is CSARDLGAGNTIYF. As DNA, the CDR3 is TGCAGTGCTAGAGATCTGGGAGCTGGAAACACCATATATTTT.

This clonotype was counted a few times. J is TRBJ2-2 and V is TRBV5-1; D gene ambiguous. Germline CDR1 and CDR2: SGHRS and YFSETQ. V lost 1 base and J 13 bases, leaving 8 bases between the germline ends. This CDR3 is built from 11 residues. The CDR3 DNA reads as TGCGCCAGCAGCTTGCTTCAGGTGCTGTTTTTT. As protein: CASSLLQVLFF.

As for this clonotype: A much larger clone sits a single nucleotide away, making a read error possible. Given the absence of the conserved phenylalanine or tryptophan at the CDR3 end, a read error is likely. The gene calls are TRBV20-1 and TRBJ2-7; 11 nucleotides line up with TRBD2. This CDR3 spans 14 amino acids. CDR1 is DFQATT, CDR2 SNEGSKA, per germline (reference sequence). J lost 2 bases, V lost 5 bases, and 5 bases had no gene match. The chain's CDR3 is CSAPVAGGAYEQYL. CDR3 in DNA: TGCAGTGCTCCGGTAGCGGGAGGGGCCTACGAGCAGTACCTC.

This clonotype came up many times. The chain couples TRBV18 to TRBJ1-3; D gene ambiguous. Germline V gene sequence: CDR1 KGHSH, CDR2 LQKENI. The CDR3 sequence is 15 residues long. Trimming stripped 3 bases from V and 0 bases from J, with 9 bases between. CDR3 region: CASSPRQNSGNTIYF. DNA of the CDR3: TGTGCCAGCTCACCCCGACAAAACTCTGGAAACACCATATATTTT. Drawing the rest from reference TRBV18 and TRBJ1-3, the complete variable domain is NAGVMQNPRHLVRRRGQEARLRCSPMKGHSHVYWYRQLPEEGLKFMVYLQKENIIDESGMPKERFSAEFPKEGPSILRIQQVVRGDSAAYFCASSPRQNSGNTIYFGEGSWLTVV.

There are many counts of this clonotype. Written as DNA, the CDR3 is TGCGCCAGCAGCTTGCACCTGGGGACTGAAGCTTTCTTT. Translated, it gives CASSLHLGTEAFF. The chain employs TRBV5-1 and TRBJ1-1; D not certain. This CDR3 is 13 amino acids long. V lost 1 base to trimming and J lost 5 bases, with 9 bases between them. Germline loops: CDR1 SGHRS, CDR2 YFSETQ.

Regarding this clonotype: Just one base apart from a much larger clone, this may be a read error. The chain joins TRBV28 to TRBJ1-1, with 7 positions matching TRBD1. J was trimmed by 4 bases and V by 5 bases; bases with no gene match: 10. Germline lookup yields CDR1 MDHEN and CDR2 SYDVKM. CDR3 size: 15 residues. The CDR3 DNA reads as TGTGCCAGCAGTGATATAGCAGGGGGGACCACTGAAGCTTTCTTT. Protein sequence: CASSDIAGGTTEAFF.

This clonotype was picked up a small number of times. This chain connects TRBV27 to TRBJ2-5, with 7 bases lining up with TRBD2. J was trimmed by 5 bases and V by 4 bases; bases with no gene match: 10. The CDR3 has 15 amino acids. From germline, CDR1 is MNHEY and CDR2 SMNVEV (reference sequence). The chain's CDR3 is CASSSSGLGGETQYF. The CDR3 nucleotides are TGTGCCAGCAGTTCGTCAGGGTTGGGGGGGGAGACCCAGTACTTC.

The chain has TRBV29-1 and TRBJ2-5, with unresolved D. In germline, CDR1 is SQVTM, CDR2 ANQGSEA. The CDR3 consists of 12 residues. The V gene lost 4 bases and the J gene lost 4 bases, with 10 bases spanning the gap. DNA for the CDR3: TGCAGCGTTGGTAGTTTTCCAGAGACCCAGTACTTC. It specifies CSVGSFPETQYF. Together with reference TRBV29-1 and TRBJ2-5, the CDR3 gives the full variable domain: SAVISQKPSRDICQRGTSLTIQCQVDSQVTMMFWYRQQPGQSLTLIATANQGSEATYESGFVIDKFPISRPNLTFSTLTVSNMSPEDSSIYLCSVGSFPETQYFGPGTRLLVL.

This clonotype was counted many times. This chain uses TRBV27 with TRBJ2-7, with D perhaps TRBD1 (6 bases). The V and J ends lost 2 bases and 12 bases respectively, with 20 bases between them. CDR1 and CDR2 (germline): MNHEY, SMNVEV (reference sequence). This CDR3 comprises 14 residues. In DNA, the CDR3 is TGTGCCAGCAGTTTAGGGGTGCCCAGGGGACAACCGTACTTC. Residues: CASSLGVPRGQPYF.

The sample holds many counts of this clonotype. The chain links TRBV18 to TRBJ2-3; D perhaps matches TRBD2 (5 bases). This CDR3 has 17 amino acids. Trimming cost V 0 bases and J 1 base, with 14 bases left between them. Germline V lookup: CDR1 KGHSH, CDR2 LQKENI. CDR3 nucleotides: TGTGCCAGCTCACCACCCTCGGGAAGCGGAGGCACAGATACGCAGTATTTT. This encodes CASSPPSGSGGTDTQYF.

This clonotype was detected only a few times. The rearrangement uses TRBV19 and TRBJ2-1; D is uncertain. Between the trimmed V and J ends, which lost 8 bases and 8 bases, there was a span of 22 bases. Germline CDR1 is LNHDA and CDR2 is SQIVND (reference sequence). The CDR3 length is 15 residues. CDR3 coding DNA: TGTGCCAGTTCCCCACAAAACCCCGGCGAGGATGAGCAGTTCTTC. Translation: CASSPQNPGEDEQFF. The full variable domain, its missing parts supplied by reference TRBV19 and TRBJ2-1, is DGGITQSPKYLFRKEGQNVTLSCEQNLNHDAMYWYRQDPGQGLRLIYYSQIVNDFQKGDIAEGYSVSREKKESFPLTVTSAQKNPTAFYLCASSPQNPGEDEQFFGPGTRLTVL.

This clonotype was counted many times. V gene TRBV10-3 combines with J gene TRBJ2-2; D remains unclear. Trimming pared 0 bases from V and 6 bases from J, leaving 20 bases between. Germline lookup yields CDR1 ENHRY and CDR2 SYGVKD. The CDR3 sequence is 18 residues long. CDR3 protein: CAISESFPPAHTAGELFF. Here the CDR3 DNA reads TGTGCCATCAGTGAGTCGTTCCCACCGGCTCATACGGCCGGGGAGCTGTTTTTT.

This clonotype occurred a few times. V gene TRBV5-1 combines with J gene TRBJ2-7; tentative D call: TRBD2 (6 bases). V lost 2 bases, J lost 3 bases, and 12 bases lay in between. Looked up from germline, CDR1 is SGHRS and CDR2 is YFSETQ. The CDR3 length is 14 residues. DNA for the CDR3: TGCGCCAGCAGCTTCGGGGGAGGAGTCTACGAGCAGTACTTC. It encodes CASSFGGGVYEQYF.

This clonotype was seen repeatedly, ten times or more. The V and J genes are TRBV12-3 or TRBV12-4 and TRBJ2-1, with D possibly being TRBD1 or TRBD2 (6 bases each). The CDR3 loop spans 15 amino acids. V gave up 0 bases and J gave up 7 bases, with 13 bases separating them. The CDR3 sequence: CASSLARQGRNEQFF. The CDR3 DNA is TGTGCCAGCAGTTTAGCGCGTCAGGGGAGGAATGAGCAGTTCTTC.

This clonotype came up a few times. The CDR3 spells CASRETPNYGYTF. Here the CDR3 DNA reads TGTGCCAGCAGGGAGACTCCTAACTATGGCTACACCTTC. This chain joins TRBV6-1 and TRBJ1-2; D ambiguous. Germline V gene lookup returns CDR1 MNHNS and CDR2 SASEGT. V lost 6 bases, J lost 0 bases, and 8 bases lay in between. The CDR3 is 13 amino acids.

The chain has TRBV30 and TRBJ1-5; D gene uncertain. The CDR3 consists of 13 residues. Germline V CDR1 and CDR2: GTSNPN, SVGIG (reference sequence). Deletions cut 0 bases from V and 4 bases from J, with 7 bases between. DNA of the CDR3: TGTGCCTGGAGTGTATCGGGGAATCAGCCCCAGCATTTT. Encoded protein: CAWSVSGNQPQHF.

This clonotype was seen ten or more times. The chain carries TRBV28 and TRBJ2-2; 8 positions match TRBD1. Trimming at V came to 5 bases and at J to 3 bases, leaving 2 bases not matched to a gene. Germline V CDR1 and CDR2: MDHEN, SYDVKM. The CDR3 contains 14 residues. The CDR3 loop is CASSQGADTGELFF. The CDR3 DNA follows: TGTGCCAGCAGTCAGGGGGCGGACACCGGGGAGCTGTTTTTT.

The chain is built from TRBV30 and TRBJ2-5; maybe TRBD1 (5 bases). V shed 0 bases and J shed 4 bases, with 9 bases lying between them. In germline, CDR1 is GTSNPN, CDR2 SVGIG (reference sequence). The CDR3 has 13 amino acids. CDR3 loop: CAWSVQGVETQYF. CDR3 nucleotide sequence: TGTGCCTGGAGTGTACAAGGGGTAGAGACCCAGTACTTC.

V gene TRBV9 combines with J gene TRBJ2-3; possibly TRBD2 for D (6 bases). Deletions cut 0 bases from V and 1 base from J, with 15 bases between. The CDR3 contains 17 residues. From germline, CDR1 is SGDLS and CDR2 YYNGEE. As DNA, the CDR3 is TGTGCCAGCAGCGTAGGGATCCGAGGGACTCGCACAGATACGCAGTATTTT. Residues: CASSVGIRGTRTDTQYF. The whole variable domain, filled in from reference TRBV9 and TRBJ2-3, reads DSGVTQTPKHLITATGQRVTLRCSPRSGDLSVYWYQQSLDQGLQFLIQYYNGEERAKGNILERFSAQQFPDLHSELNLSSLELGDSALYFCASSVGIRGTRTDTQYFGPGTRLTVL.

Comments on this clonotype: This may be a read error, as it is one base from a much larger clone. The rearrangement uses TRBV10-3 and TRBJ1-5, with TRBD1 matching over 12 bases. The CDR3 runs to 15 residues. The germline V gene encodes CDR1 ENHRY and CDR2 SYGVKD. Trimming removed 10 bases from V and 5 bases from J; junction bases left unmatched: 9. This CDR3 reads CATRPGTGGDQPQHF. For the CDR3, the DNA is TGTGCCACCAGGCCCGGGACAGGGGGCGATCAGCCCCAGCATTTT.

This clonotype turned up a few times. The V gene is TRBV19, the J gene TRBJ1-5; weak D call: TRBD1 (5 bases). CDR1 is LNHDA, CDR2 SQIVND, per germline (reference sequence). CDR3 length: 17 residues. V dropped 6 bases and J dropped 2 bases, with 20 bases sitting between them. The chain's CDR3 is CASSPSQGWGGNQPQHF. CDR3 nucleotide sequence: TGTGCCAGTAGCCCCTCTCAGGGCTGGGGAGGCAATCAGCCCCAGCATTTT.

Notes on this clonotype: Because the CDR3's place on the DNA is in doubt, the DNA is left out and the CDR3 is given as listed by TCRdb. The chain recombines TRBV7-9 with TRBJ2-1; the DNA was not used to check the table's D call, TRBD2. Including both end residues, the CDR3 is 14 amino acids long. CDR1 and CDR2 (germline): SEHNR, FQNEAQ (reference sequence). The CDR3 sequence is CASSWGLGAHERFF.

This sequence joins TRBV19 and TRBJ2-6, with D possibly TRBD2 on 6 matching bases. There are 18 residues in the CDR3. Germline lookup yields CDR1 LNHDA and CDR2 SQIVND (reference sequence). V lost 3 bases to trimming and J lost 0 bases, with 15 bases between them. The CDR3 loop is CASSIHGSLTSGANVLTF. DNA of the CDR3: TGTGCCAGTAGTATTCACGGGAGTCTTACCTCTGGGGCCAACGTCCTGACTTTC.

This clonotype was recorded many times. The chain carries TRBV2 and TRBJ2-5; TRBD1 matches 7 bases. CDR1 is SNHLY and CDR2 is FYNNEI in the germline V gene. The junction had 1 base not matched to a gene; V was cut back by 3 bases and J by 9 bases. The CDR3 contains 11 residues. The DNA for the CDR3 is TGTGCCAGCAGTGATGGACAGGCCCAGTACTTC. Its translation is CASSDGQAQYF.

This clonotype was detected ten times or more. The V call is TRBV11-3, the J call TRBJ2-3; TRBD2 aligns across 7 bases. The CDR3 contains 15 residues. Germline CDR1 is SGHNT and CDR2 is YENEEA. V gave up 1 base and J gave up 6 bases; unmatched junction bases: 7. The CDR3 bases are TGTGCCAGCAGCTTAGGGCGCGGGAGCCCCGATACGCAGTATTTT. Translating it yields CASSLGRGSPDTQYF.

The chain has TRBV6-1 and TRBJ1-1, with D uncertain. This CDR3 has 14 residues. Germline CDR1 MNHNS, CDR2 SASEGT. V was pared by 8 bases and J by 1 base, with 14 bases between. CDR3 bases: TGTGCCAGCGTTCCCAGACCGGCGAACACTGAAGCTTTCTTT. It specifies CASVPRPANTEAFF.

This clonotype was counted at least ten times. This chain links TRBV20-1 with TRBJ2-7, with D tentatively TRBD1 (5 bases). The length of the CDR3 is 8 residues. Deletions cut 7 bases from V and 7 bases from J, with 5 bases between. Germline V gene sequence: CDR1 DFQATT, CDR2 SNEGSKA (reference sequence). The CDR3 DNA reads TGCAGTGAGGGGGAGCAGTACTTC. Its translation: CSEGEQYF.

This clonotype has only a few counts. The chain carries TRBV7-9 and TRBJ1-3, with a tentative D call TRBD1 (6 bases). The CDR3 loop spans 15 amino acids. The ends were cut back, 6 bases at V and 3 bases at J, with 15 bases in the middle. Per germline, CDR1 SEHNR and CDR2 FQNEAQ (reference sequence). The CDR3 region has the DNA TGTGCCAGCAGTCTAGAGGGGGTTGGTGGAAACACCATATATTTT. It yields the protein CASSLEGVGGNTIYF.